One T cell receptor beta chain is described in this entry. The antigen is unknown. The germline CDR1 and CDR2 sequences are SGHRS and YFSETQ. The CDR3 has 14 amino acids. V lost 1 base to trimming and J lost 4 bases; unmatched junction nucleotides: 2. The entry originates in a study of cytomegalovirus exposure and HLA in healthy donors. Across the study: Around 86 million unique TCRs, all from HLA-typed donors, were included in an early release of the data.

General study points: Several of the most significant clusters appeared linked to common viral pathogens, based on a later analysis. TRBV6-2, TRBV6-3 and some other V segments were unresolvable in 87-base-pair reads. The dataset shows that most TCR sequences were rare, while some public TCRs occurred in many donors.

Primers included in the PCR were 60 Vbeta and 13 Jbeta primers. Method: immunoSEQ multiplex PCR; TCRdb's copy keeps in-frame clones and lacks some. The sample has under 150,000 clones, approximately 79% seen once; the top ten hold approximately 8.2%. Sequencing was done on a sample of PBMCs. This TCR derives from a woman in her forties or fifties in good health and CMV-seropositive. The gene calls are TRBV5-1 and TRBJ1-1; 9 bases are a match to TRBD1. The CDR3 DNA reads as TGCGCCAGCAGCTTGTCGGGACAGGGCACTGAAGCTTTCTTT. Its translation is CASSLSGQGTEAFF.